Listed below are T cell receptor beta chains from one sample, sequenced in a study of blood T cell repertoires in COVID-19. Libraries were prepared by immunoSEQ multiplex PCR; TCRdb keeps only in-frame clonotypes and omits some of them. Of some 68,000 clones listed, 70% to 90% are singletons. Input material: peripheral blood. These receptor sequences come from a woman aged 50 to 65 with COVID-19, enrolled during active disease. Each CDR3 is given with its conserved first and last residue. A D gene is named only where the DNA matches it firmly. Rows give clone size only sometimes, using once, few, many, or a class for an expanded clone.

V gene	clone size	J gene	D gene	CDR3 protein	CDR3 DNA
TRBV18	.	TRBJ1-3	TRBD1	CASSGDSSGNTIYF	TGTGCCAGCTCAGGGGACAGCTCTGGAAACACCATATATTTT
TRBV29-1	.	TRBJ2-1	TRBD2	CSVVRTSGRAYEQFF	TGCAGCGTTGTCAGGACTAGCGGGAGGGCCTATGAGCAGTTCTTC
TRBV6-5	.	TRBJ1-6	TRBD1	CASSYSLTGTNSPLHF	TGTGCCAGCAGTTATTCCCTGACAGGGACTAATTCACCCCTCCACTTT
TRBV5-1	.	TRBJ1-6	.	CASSLTGNNSPLHF	TGCGCCAGCAGCCTTACAGGGAACAATTCACCCCTCCACTTT
TRBV11-1	.	TRBJ2-7	TRBD1	CASSPSDRAYSYEQYF	TGTGCCAGCAGCCCATCCGACAGGGCCTACTCCTACGAGCAGTACTTC
TRBV5-1	.	TRBJ1-1	TRBD1	CASSLEGQGYTEAFF	TGCGCCAGCAGCTTGGAAGGACAGGGCTACACTGAAGCTTTCTTT
TRBV21-1	.	TRBJ2-1	.	CASSYFRDEQFF	TGTGCCAGCAGTTACTTCCGGGATGAGCAGTTCTTC
TRBV12-3/TRBV12-4	.	TRBJ2-3	.	CASSLGSGTQYF	TGTGCCAGCAGTTTAGGGTCCGGTACGCAGTATTTT
TRBV29-1	.	TRBJ2-7	.	CSGGSAYEQYF	TGCAGCGGGGGGAGCGCCTACGAGCAGTACTTC
TRBV6-6	.	TRBJ2-3	.	CASSSPGTQYF	TGTGCCAGCAGTTCCCCCGGTACGCAGTATTTT
TRBV4-1	.	TRBJ2-2	TRBD2	CASSQPGEQSGRRDGELFF	TGCGCCAGCAGCCAACCGGGCGAGCAAAGCGGGAGACGGGACGGGGAGCTGTTTTTT
TRBV6-5	.	TRBJ1-6	.	CASSYVGVGSPLHF	TGTGCCAGCAGTTACGTAGGGGTTGGCTCACCCCTCCACTTT
TRBV19	.	TRBJ2-7	.	CASSILGNYEQYF	TGTGCCAGTAGTATCCTAGGAAACTACGAGCAGTACTTC
TRBV9	.	TRBJ2-7	TRBD1	CASSVAGTGDYEQYF	TGTGCCAGCAGCGTAGCCGGGACAGGGGACTACGAGCAGTACTTC
TRBV6-2/TRBV6-3	.	TRBJ2-7	TRBD2	CASSSPGLAVGRYEQYF	TGTGCCAGCAGTTCCCCGGGACTAGCGGTGGGTAGGTACGAGCAGTACTTC
TRBV23-1	.	TRBJ2-3	.	CASSRKGLRNTQYF	TGCGCCAGCAGTCGCAAGGGGCTCAGGAATACGCAGTATTTT
TRBV28	.	TRBJ1-5	.	CASSPTIGQNQPQHF	TGTGCCAGCAGTCCCACCATTGGACAGAATCAGCCCCAGCATTTT
TRBV29-1	.	TRBJ2-7	TRBD2	CSVESGGQGGYEQYF	TGCAGCGTTGAAAGCGGGGGGCAGGGTGGCTACGAGCAGTACTTC
TRBV6-6	.	TRBJ2-7	.	CASRQQTYEQYF	TGTGCCAGCAGGCAGCAGACTTACGAGCAGTACTTC
TRBV7-3	.	TRBJ2-2	.	CASSLIGASTGELFF	TGTGCCAGCAGCTTAATTGGAGCTTCCACCGGGGAGCTGTTTTTT
TRBV5-6	.	TRBJ1-5	.	CASSPTPGVQPQHF	TGTGCCAGCAGCCCTACCCCGGGGGTCCAGCCCCAGCATTTT
TRBV30	.	TRBJ2-3	.	CARMLLRELTDTQYF	TGTGCCCGGATGCTTTTGAGGGAATTAACAGATACGCAGTATTTT
TRBV30	.	TRBJ2-7	.	CAWSWGRESYEQYF	TGTGCCTGGAGTTGGGGCCGCGAGAGCTACGAGCAGTACTTC
TRBV19	.	TRBJ2-2	.	CASSIVPGQRGELFF	TGTGCCAGTAGTATAGTCCCAGGGCAACGCGGGGAGCTGTTTTTT
TRBV4-2	.	TRBJ1-4	TRBD1	CASSQDGGTGDEKLFF	TGTGCCAGCAGCCAAGATGGAGGGACAGGGGATGAAAAACTGTTTTTT
TRBV7-3	.	TRBJ2-7	.	CASSLGNGGHEQYF	TGTGCCAGCAGCTTAGGGAACGGGGGTCACGAGCAGTACTTC
TRBV3-1/TRBV3-2	few	TRBJ1-1	.	CASSHRQTYGNTEAFF	TGTGCCAGCAGCCATAGGCAGACTTACGGGAACACTGAAGCTTTCTTT
TRBV7-8	.	TRBJ2-4	TRBD2	CASSLEVSSGSGAAKNIQYF	TGTGCCAGCAGCTTAGAGGTGTCTAGCGGGAGTGGAGCGGCCAAAAACATTCAGTACTTC
TRBV4-1	.	TRBJ2-7	.	CASSQRAESLAYEQYF	TGCGCCAGCAGCCAGAGAGCCGAAAGCCTCGCCTACGAGCAGTACTTC
TRBV18	.	TRBJ1-4	TRBD1	CASSYSPGQWAVTANEKLFF	TGTGCCAGCTCCTATAGCCCGGGACAGTGGGCGGTTACGGCTAATGAAAAACTGTTTTTT
TRBV7-2	.	TRBJ1-3	.	CASSLFRSSGNTIYF	TGTGCCAGCAGCTTATTCCGGAGCTCTGGAAACACCATATATTTT
TRBV27	once	TRBJ2-2	.	CASSFMTDGELFF	TGTGCCAGCAGTTTCATGACAGACGGGGAGCTGTTTTTT
TRBV6-2/TRBV6-3	.	TRBJ2-1	.	CASSYLEGAGSYNEQFF	TGTGCCAGCAGTTACTTAGAAGGGGCTGGGTCCTACAATGAGCAGTTCTTC
TRBV5-1	.	TRBJ2-7	TRBD2	CASSLGSGGYEQYF	TGCGCCAGCAGCTTGGGTTCGGGGGGCTACGAGCAGTACTTC
TRBV6-6	.	TRBJ2-1	TRBD2	CASSDSSGLIYNEQFF	TGTGCCAGCAGCGACTCTAGCGGGTTGATCTACAATGAGCAGTTCTTC
TRBV18	.	TRBJ2-1	.	CASLAAGAQNEQFF	TGTGCCAGCTTGGCTGCGGGGGCGCAGAATGAGCAGTTCTTC
TRBV6-4	.	TRBJ1-4	.	CASSDSREKLFF	TGTGCCAGCAGTGACTCACGGGAAAAACTGTTTTTT
TRBV28	.	TRBJ2-3	TRBD1	CASSTTGGDTQYF	TGTGCCAGCAGTACCACAGGGGGAGATACGCAGTATTTT
TRBV6-5	once	TRBJ1-6	.	CASSSGSSYNSPLHF	TGTGCCAGCAGTTCCGGGAGCTCCTATAATTCACCCCTCCACTTT
TRBV4-2	.	TRBJ2-1	TRBD2	CASSPPTSGRVEQFF	TGTGCCAGCAGCCCACCAACTAGCGGGAGGGTTGAGCAGTTCTTC
TRBV5-4	once	TRBJ1-6	TRBD1	CASSLQGANSPLHF	TGTGCCAGCAGCTTGCAGGGGGCAAATTCACCCCTCCACTTT
TRBV7-9	.	TRBJ2-1	.	CASSLDFYNEQFF	TGTGCCAGCAGCTTGGACTTCTACAATGAGCAGTTCTTC
TRBV5-6	.	TRBJ2-1	TRBD2	CASSGGPSGKNEQFF	TGTGCCAGCAGCGGGGGACCTAGCGGGAAAAATGAGCAGTTCTTC
TRBV7-8	.	TRBJ2-6	TRBD1	CASSFGTGRVSGANVLTF	TGTGCCAGCAGCTTCGGGACAGGCCGCGTATCTGGGGCCAACGTCCTGACTTTC
TRBV3-1/TRBV3-2	.	TRBJ1-4	.	CASSQGQINEKLFF	TGTGCCAGCAGCCAAGGACAGATCAATGAAAAACTGTTTTTT
TRBV9	.	TRBJ1-3	.	CASSVGGSRSSGNTIYF	TGTGCCAGCAGCGTAGGAGGCTCCCGAAGCTCTGGAAACACCATATATTTT
TRBV6-5	.	TRBJ2-7	TRBD1	CASRGGVVDEQYF	TGTGCCAGCAGAGGGGGCGTTGTCGACGAGCAGTACTTC
TRBV24-1	.	TRBJ2-1	.	CATSDRSGSRYNEQFF	TGTGCCACCAGTGATCGTAGCGGCAGCCGCTACAATGAGCAGTTCTTC
TRBV7-2	.	TRBJ1-4	TRBD1	CASSRDRVGEKLFF	TGTGCCAGCAGCCGGGACAGGGTGGGTGAAAAACTGTTTTTT
TRBV7-9	few	TRBJ2-5	.	CASSAWLGGETQYF	TGTGCCAGCTCCGCCTGGCTAGGAGGGGAGACCCAGTACTTC
TRBV27	.	TRBJ2-7	.	CASSPSYPGEQYF	TGTGCCAGCAGCCCCAGTTACCCTGGCGAGCAGTACTTC
TRBV2	.	TRBJ2-3	TRBD2	CASSEQLAELTDTQYF	TGTGCCAGCAGCGAGCAACTAGCGGAGCTCACAGATACGCAGTATTTT
TRBV28	.	TRBJ1-2	TRBD1	CASTTGQASTF	TGTGCCAGCACAACGGGACAGGCGTCTACCTTC
TRBV19	.	TRBJ2-7	TRBD1	CASSKGTGFYEQYF	TGTGCCAGTAGTAAGGGGACAGGGTTCTACGAGCAGTACTTC
TRBV24-1	.	TRBJ2-3	.	CATSGRGSTDTQYF	TGTGCCACCTCAGGACGGGGGAGCACAGATACGCAGTATTTT
TRBV30	.	TRBJ1-2	TRBD1	CAWSVYRTGVGYTF	TGTGCCTGGAGTGTCTATCGGACAGGGGTTGGCTACACCTTC
TRBV11-2	.	TRBJ2-1	TRBD2	CASSSLAGYNEQFF	TGTGCCAGCAGCTCACTAGCGGGGTACAATGAGCAGTTCTTC
TRBV2	.	TRBJ2-1	TRBD2	CASRGRLAGENEQFF	TGTGCCAGCAGAGGGAGACTAGCGGGGGAGAATGAGCAGTTCTTC
TRBV2	.	TRBJ2-5	.	CASRQGSAETQYF	TGTGCCAGCAGGCAGGGGTCGGCAGAGACCCAGTACTTC